This T cell receptor (beta chain) was captured by sequencing in a study of blood T cell repertoires in COVID-19. Study background: From the United States, Italy and Spain came samples of acute and convalescent COVID-19. PBMCs, B-cell-depleted T cells, or T cells provided the cDNA or gDNA that made up the material.

In the original processing: The assay estimated nucleated cells by amplifying reference gene primers. The method was immunoSEQ multiplex PCR; TCRdb's version includes in-frame clones alone and lacks a portion of them. V, J and clone size reflect that table, while D and trimming were determined from the DNA. Of around 250,000 clones in the sample, approximately 86% are singletons; the top ten hold over 6%. There are 18 residues in the CDR3. CDR1 and CDR2 (germline): KGHSH, LQKENI. The V end was cut by 1 base, the J end by 3 bases, with 19 bases between. This rearrangement joins TRBV18 to TRBJ1-3; TRBD1 might be the D (6 bases). The specimen sequenced was peripheral blood. The TCR originated in a woman in her 70s with active or convalescent COVID-19. The CDR3 coding sequence is TGTGCCAGCTCACCACTGGATCAGGGGTCTTTACTTGGAAACACCATATATTTT. The encoded protein is CASSPLDQGSLLGNTIYF.